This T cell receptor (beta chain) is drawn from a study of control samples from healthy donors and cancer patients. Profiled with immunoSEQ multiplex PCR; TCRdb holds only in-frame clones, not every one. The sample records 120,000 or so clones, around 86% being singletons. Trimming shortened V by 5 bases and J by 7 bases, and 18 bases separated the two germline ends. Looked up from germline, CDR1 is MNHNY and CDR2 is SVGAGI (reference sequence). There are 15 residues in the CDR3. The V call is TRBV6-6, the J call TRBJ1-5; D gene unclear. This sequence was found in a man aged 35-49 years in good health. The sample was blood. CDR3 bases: TGTGCCAGCAGTGCCGAAGACGGAATCAAACAGCCCCAGCATTTT. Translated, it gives CASSAEDGIKQPQHF.